Detailed here is one TCR beta chain. The antigen is undetermined. A read error may be the cause here, since a much bigger clone is one base away. The CDR3 runs 13 residues. V was clipped by 1 base and J by 6 bases, with 9 bases between them. Germline CDR1 reads SGHVS; CDR2 reads FQNEAQ. TCRdb used MiXCR to reprocess the reads, holding one entry per CDR3 protein. Here the sample spans 300,000 or so distinct CDR3 sequences, 20% to 25% being singletons. The sample belongs to a study of T cell repertoires in cytomegalovirus infection. Study-level background: Newly reported HLA-C-restricted and thoroughly characterized HLA-B-restricted CMV epitopes were employed. It was the public TCR beta signatures that indicated both CMV infection and matching HLA type. Overall study findings and caveats: In two of eight donors, the top clonotype was HLA-C-restricted CMV-specific. Pooled public TCR beta family frequency picked out CMV carriers with the relevant HLA.

The TCR originated in a human donor in good health (CMV status not recorded). Some clones in this sample may be carry-over from other donors' samples. The material sequenced was cultured PBMCs, taken from culture after CMV antigen stimulation. The chain combines TRBV7-8 with TRBJ1-2, with a tentative D call TRBD1 (6 bases). This CDR3 reads CASSLENRDGYTF. In DNA, the CDR3 is TGTGCCAGCAGCTTAGAAAACAGGGATGGCTACACCTTC.